Listed here are 14 T cell receptor beta chains from one sample, sequenced in a study of T cells in Graves' hyperthyroidism and ophthalmopathy. Researchers amplified the TCR beta CDR3 regions from RNA transcripts. The study used the HTBI primer set for a first-round RT-PCR of the TCR CDR3. TCRdb used MiXCR to reprocess the multiplex PCR reads, holding one entry per CDR3 protein. The table lists about 840,000 distinct CDR3 sequences, over 35% of them singletons. Sequencing was carried out using blood. The receptors come from a man younger than 35 with Graves' hyperthyroidism.

Notes on this clonotype: The junction shows a germline mismatch at one end, possibly a read error. The CDR3 region has the DNA TGCGCCAGCAGCCTCCAGGGGGGGGACTCACCCCTCCACTTT. It translates to CASSLQGGDSPLHF. The rearrangement joins TRBV7-9 to TRBJ1-6; 7 nucleotides match TRBD1. The germline gives CDR1 SEHNR, CDR2 FQNEAQ (reference sequence). The CDR3 length is 14 residues.

The V and J genes are TRBV29-1 and TRBJ2-5; TRBD2 agrees at 7 bases. J gave up 2 bases and V 4 bases, and 4 bases lay outside the gene matches. CDR3 size: 13 residues. CDR1 and CDR2 from the germline V gene are SQVTM and ANQGSEA. The CDR3: CSVARGGQETQYF. The DNA for the CDR3 is TGCAGCGTTGCAAGGGGAGGGCAAGAGACCCAGTACTTC.

The J gene is TRBJ2-5, the V gene TRBV29-1, with 7 nucleotides matching TRBD1. This CDR3 has 16 amino acids. With V trimmed by 5 bases and J by 1 base, 13 bases remained unmatched. Germline V gene data show CDR1 as SQVTM and CDR2 as ANQGSEA. The CDR3 spells CSVPQRDKGAQETQYF. The CDR3 bases are TGCAGCGTTCCTCAACGAGACAAGGGGGCCCAAGAGACCCAGTACTTC. Complete variable domain (other parts from reference TRBV29-1 and TRBJ2-5): SAVISQKPSRDICQRGTSLTIQCQVDSQVTMMFWYRQQPGQSLTLIATANQGSEATYESGFVIDKFPISRPNLTFSTLTVSNMSPEDSSIYLCSVPQRDKGAQETQYFGPGTRLLVL.

V and J are TRBV5-4 and TRBJ2-7; D uncertain. There are 14 residues in the CDR3. Germline CDR1 and CDR2: SGHNT and YYREEE (reference sequence). V was trimmed by 4 bases and J by 0 bases, leaving 11 bases between them. The CDR3 DNA follows: TGTGCCAGCAGCCAACCCTATCCCTCCTACGAGCAGTACTTC. This encodes CASSQPYPSYEQYF.

The gene calls are TRBV29-1 and TRBJ1-2; D is uncertain. The germline CDR1 and CDR2 sequences are SQVTM and ANQGSEA. CDR3 length: 11 amino acids. Trimming stripped 6 bases from V and 12 bases from J, with 17 bases between. The CDR3 sequence: CSVTDAAGNTF. The CDR3 coding sequence is TGCAGCGTAACGGACGCGGCTGGAAACACCTTC.

The count of this clonotype is one. This sequence joins TRBV10-3 and TRBJ1-5, with 9 bases fitting TRBD1. Germline V gene data show CDR1 as ENHRY and CDR2 as SYGVKD. V trimming: 10 bases; J trimming: 2 bases; junction bases outside the gene matches: 12. CDR3 length equals 16 residues. As DNA, the CDR3 is TGTGCCAGCGGATTCTCGGACAGGGGTGGCAATCAGCCCCAGCATTTT. It specifies CASGFSDRGGNQPQHF.

The genes are TRBV7-2 and TRBJ1-3; 7 nucleotides align to TRBD1. The CDR3 contains 17 residues. Germline CDR1 is SGHTA and CDR2 is FQGNSA. V shed 5 bases and J 0 bases; nucleotides not matched to a gene: 10. This chain's CDR3 is CASSARGQGSSGNTIYF. DNA of the CDR3: TGTGCCAGCAGCGCGAGGGGGCAGGGGTCCTCTGGAAACACCATATATTTT.

Written as DNA, the CDR3 is TGTGCCAGCAGCCCGAAAGGACTAGCGGGGGGGGGTCGTACCTACGAGCAGTACTTC. Translating gives CASSPKGLAGGGRTYEQYF. This rearrangement joins TRBV2 to TRBJ2-7; TRBD2 matches at 15 bases. Germline CDR1 and CDR2: SNHLY and FYNNEI. V lost 6 bases to trimming and J lost 2 bases; unmatched junction nucleotides: 14. This CDR3 spans 19 amino acids. The full variable domain, completed using reference TRBV2 and TRBJ2-7, is EPEVTQTPSHQVTQMGQEVILRCVPISNHLYFYWYRQILGQKVEFLVSFYNNEISEKSEIFDDQFSVERPDGSNFTLKIRSTKLEDSAMYFCASSPKGLAGGGRTYEQYFGPGTRLTVT.

The rearrangement uses TRBV20-1 and TRBJ1-1; 7 bases line up with TRBD1. The CDR3 totals 15 residues. The J segment lost 0 bases and the V segment lost 7 bases, leaving 11 bases of the junction unmatched. CDR1 is DFQATT and CDR2 is SNEGSKA in the germline V gene (reference sequence). The CDR3, as DNA: TGCAGTGTTTCCGAGGGGACAGAATTGAACACTGAAGCTTTCTTT. It translates to CSVSEGTELNTEAFF.

This clonotype was observed at least ten times. The chain employs TRBV2 and TRBJ1-2; a weak D match, TRBD1 (6 bases). The germline V gene has CDR1 SNHLY and CDR2 FYNNEI. CDR3 length: 13 residues. Trimming took off 10 bases at V and 0 bases at J, with 12 bases between the two ends. CDR3 DNA sequence: TGTGCCACATCCGGGACACCTAACTATGGCTACACCTTC. Translation: CATSGTPNYGYTF.

This sequence joins TRBV7-6 and TRBJ2-7; TRBD1 agrees at 11 bases. V was pared by 5 bases and J by 7 bases, with 10 bases of the junction left unmatched. Germline lookup yields CDR1 SGHVS and CDR2 FNYEAQ. The CDR3 is 15 amino acids. The CDR3 sequence: CASSPGQGAYHEQYF. The CDR3 DNA is TGTGCCAGCAGCCCCGGACAGGGGGCTTATCATGAGCAGTACTTC. Full variable domain (missing parts from reference TRBV7-6 and TRBJ2-7): GAGVSQSPRYKVTKRGQDVALRCDPISGHVSLYWYRQALGQGPEFLTYFNYEAQQDKSGLPNDRFSAERPEGSISTLTIQRTEQRDSAMYRCASSPGQGAYHEQYFGPGTRLTVT.

Remarks on this clonotype: The junction and the germline gene differ at one end; a read error may be behind it. The chain carries TRBV10-3 and TRBJ2-5; no clear D gene. The CDR3 has 15 amino acids. Germline V gene lookup returns CDR1 ENHRY and CDR2 SYGVKD. This CDR3 reads CASSEIPNAQETQYF. Written as DNA, the CDR3 is TGTGCCAGCAGTGAAATCCCAAATGCTCAAGAGACCCAGTACTTC.

The rearrangement uses TRBV12-3 or TRBV12-4 and TRBJ1-5; D is unclear. V dropped 3 bases and J dropped 3 bases, with 6 bases sitting between them. The CDR3 loop spans 13 amino acids. The chain's CDR3 is CASSFEFNQPQHF. The CDR3, as DNA: TGTGCCAGCAGTTTTGAGTTCAATCAGCCCCAGCATTTT.

As regards this clonotype: Just one base apart from a much larger clone, this may be a read error. The CDR3 bases are TGTGCCAGCAGCTTAAGACAGAAGGGCACCATATATTTT. This sequence encodes CASSLRQKGTIYF. The chain recombines TRBV7-3 with TRBJ1-3, with a weak D call TRBD1 (5 bases). The germline gives CDR1 SGHTA, CDR2 FQGTGA. The CDR3 totals 13 residues. The V end lost 1 base, the J end lost 9 bases, and 10 bases lay between the germline ends.